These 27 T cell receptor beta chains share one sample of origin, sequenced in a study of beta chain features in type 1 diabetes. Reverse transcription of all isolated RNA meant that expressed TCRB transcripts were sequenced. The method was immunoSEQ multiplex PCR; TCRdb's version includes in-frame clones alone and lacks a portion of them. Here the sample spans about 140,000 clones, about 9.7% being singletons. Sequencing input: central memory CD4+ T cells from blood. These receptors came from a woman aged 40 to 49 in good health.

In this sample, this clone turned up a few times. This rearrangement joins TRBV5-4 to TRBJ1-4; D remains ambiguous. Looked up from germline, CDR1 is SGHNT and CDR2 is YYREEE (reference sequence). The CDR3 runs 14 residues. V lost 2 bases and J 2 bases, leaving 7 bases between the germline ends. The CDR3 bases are TGTGCCAGCAGCTTACTCTCCACTAATGAAAAACTGTTTTTT. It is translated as CASSLLSTNEKLFF.

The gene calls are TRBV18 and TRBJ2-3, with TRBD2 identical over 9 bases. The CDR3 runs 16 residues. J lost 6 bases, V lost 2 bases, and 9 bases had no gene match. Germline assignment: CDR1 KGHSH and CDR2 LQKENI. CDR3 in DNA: TGTGCCAGCTCACCAACCTCGGCTAGCGGGGCGGATACGCAGTATTTT. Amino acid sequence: CASSPTSASGADTQYF. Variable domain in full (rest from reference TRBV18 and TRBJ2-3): NAGVMQNPRHLVRRRGQEARLRCSPMKGHSHVYWYRQLPEEGLKFMVYLQKENIIDESGMPKERFSAEFPKEGPSILRIQQVVRGDSAAYFCASSPTSASGADTQYFGPGTRLTVL.

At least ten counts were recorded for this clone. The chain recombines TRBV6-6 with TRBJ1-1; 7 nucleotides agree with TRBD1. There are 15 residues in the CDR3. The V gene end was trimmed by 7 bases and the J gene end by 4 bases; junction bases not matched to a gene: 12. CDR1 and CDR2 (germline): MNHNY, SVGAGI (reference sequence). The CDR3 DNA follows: TGTGCCAGCATCCCCCGTCGACAGGGCGGCACTGAAGCTTTCTTT. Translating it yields CASIPRRQGGTEAFF.

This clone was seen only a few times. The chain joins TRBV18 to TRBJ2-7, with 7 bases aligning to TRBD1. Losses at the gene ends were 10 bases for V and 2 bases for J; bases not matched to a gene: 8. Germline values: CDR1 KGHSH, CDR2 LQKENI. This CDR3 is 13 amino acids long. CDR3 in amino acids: CATEQQGTYEQYF. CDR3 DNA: TGTGCCACCGAACAACAGGGGACCTACGAGCAGTACTTC.

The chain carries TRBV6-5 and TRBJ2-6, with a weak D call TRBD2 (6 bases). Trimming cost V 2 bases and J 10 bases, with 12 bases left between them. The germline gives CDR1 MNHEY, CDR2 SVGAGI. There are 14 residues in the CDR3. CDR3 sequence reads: CASSYAGSPNVLTF. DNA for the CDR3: TGTGCCAGCAGTTACGCCGGGAGTCCTAACGTCCTGACTTTC.

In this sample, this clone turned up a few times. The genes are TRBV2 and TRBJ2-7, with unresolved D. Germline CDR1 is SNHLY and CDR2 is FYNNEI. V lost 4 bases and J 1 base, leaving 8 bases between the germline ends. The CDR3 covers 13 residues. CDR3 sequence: CASSVAVSYEQYF. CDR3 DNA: TGTGCCAGCAGTGTGGCGGTTTCCTACGAGCAGTACTTC.

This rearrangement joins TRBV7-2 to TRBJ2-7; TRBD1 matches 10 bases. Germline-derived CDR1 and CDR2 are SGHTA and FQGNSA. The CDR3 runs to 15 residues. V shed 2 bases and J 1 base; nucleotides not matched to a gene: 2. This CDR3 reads CASSLKGQGSYEQYF. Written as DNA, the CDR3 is TGTGCCAGCAGCTTAAAGGGACAGGGGTCCTACGAGCAGTACTTC.

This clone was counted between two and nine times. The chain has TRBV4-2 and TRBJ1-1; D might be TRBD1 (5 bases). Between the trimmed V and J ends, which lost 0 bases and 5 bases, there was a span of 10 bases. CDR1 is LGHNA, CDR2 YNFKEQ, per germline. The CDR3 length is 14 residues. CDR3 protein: CASSQDFGGTEAFF. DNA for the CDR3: TGTGCCAGCAGCCAAGATTTCGGGGGTACTGAAGCTTTCTTT.

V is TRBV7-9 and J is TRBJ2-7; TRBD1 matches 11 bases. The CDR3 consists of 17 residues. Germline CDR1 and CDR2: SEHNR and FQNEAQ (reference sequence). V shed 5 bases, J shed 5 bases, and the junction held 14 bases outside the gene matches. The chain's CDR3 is CASSTRPRDRGWDEQYF. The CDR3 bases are TGTGCCAGCAGCACAAGACCCCGGGACAGGGGGTGGGACGAGCAGTACTTC.

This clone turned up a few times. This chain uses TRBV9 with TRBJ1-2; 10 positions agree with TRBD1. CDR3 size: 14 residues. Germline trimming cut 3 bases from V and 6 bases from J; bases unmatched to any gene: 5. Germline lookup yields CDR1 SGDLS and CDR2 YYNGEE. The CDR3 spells CASSDDRGRDGYTF. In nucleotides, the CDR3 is TGTGCCAGCAGCGATGACAGGGGGCGCGATGGCTACACCTTC. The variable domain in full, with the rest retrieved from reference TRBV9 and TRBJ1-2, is DSGVTQTPKHLITATGQRVTLRCSPRSGDLSVYWYQQSLDQGLQFLIQYYNGEERAKGNILERFSAQQFPDLHSELNLSSLELGDSALYFCASSDDRGRDGYTFGSGTRLTVV.

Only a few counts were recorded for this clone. Here the CDR3 reads CASSLAATVNEQFF. The CDR3 DNA follows: TGCGCCAGCAGCTTGGCCGCTACAGTCAATGAGCAGTTCTTC. The chain combines TRBV5-1 with TRBJ2-1, with D unclear. Between the trimmed V and J ends, which lost 0 bases and 6 bases, there was a span of 10 bases. Germline CDR1 is SGHRS and CDR2 is YFSETQ. The CDR3 is made up of 14 amino acids. The whole variable domain, remainder taken from reference TRBV5-1 and TRBJ2-1, is KAGVTQTPRYLIKTRGQQVTLSCSPISGHRSVSWYQQTPGQGLQFLFEYFSETQRNKGNFPGRFSGRQFSNSRSEMNVSTLELGDSALYLCASSLAATVNEQFFGPGTRLTVL.

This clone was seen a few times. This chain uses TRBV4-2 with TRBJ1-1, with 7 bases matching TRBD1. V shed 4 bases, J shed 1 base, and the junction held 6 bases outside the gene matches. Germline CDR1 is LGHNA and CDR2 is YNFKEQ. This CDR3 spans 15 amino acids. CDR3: CASSPRQGGNTEAFF. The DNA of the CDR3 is TGTGCCAGCAGCCCCCGGCAGGGGGGGAACACTGAAGCTTTCTTT.

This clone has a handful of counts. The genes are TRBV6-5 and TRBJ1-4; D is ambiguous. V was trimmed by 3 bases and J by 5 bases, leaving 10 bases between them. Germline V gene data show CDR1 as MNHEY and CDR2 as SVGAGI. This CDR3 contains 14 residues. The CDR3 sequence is CASSYGGSNEKLFF. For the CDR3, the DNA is TGTGCCAGCAGTTATGGAGGATCCAATGAAAAACTGTTTTTT.

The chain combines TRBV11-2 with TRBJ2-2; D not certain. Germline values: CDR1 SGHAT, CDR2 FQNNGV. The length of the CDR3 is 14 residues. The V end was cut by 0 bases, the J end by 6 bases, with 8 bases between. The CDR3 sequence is CASSLDRVAGELFF. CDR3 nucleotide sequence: TGTGCCAGCAGCTTAGATCGGGTCGCCGGGGAGCTGTTTTTT. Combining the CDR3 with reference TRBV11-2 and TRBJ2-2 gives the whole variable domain EAGVAQSPRYKIIEKRQSVAFWCNPISGHATLYWYQQILGQGPKLLIQFQNNGVVDDSQLPKDRFSAERLKGVDSTLKIQPAKLEDSAVYLCASSLDRVAGELFFGEGSRLTVL.

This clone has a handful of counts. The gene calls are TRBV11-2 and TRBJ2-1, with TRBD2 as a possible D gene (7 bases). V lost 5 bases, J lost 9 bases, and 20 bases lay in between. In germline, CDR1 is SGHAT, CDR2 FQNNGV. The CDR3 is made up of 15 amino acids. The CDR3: CASSVIGGPPGEQFF. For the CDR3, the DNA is TGTGCCAGCAGCGTCATCGGGGGGCCCCCGGGTGAGCAGTTCTTC.

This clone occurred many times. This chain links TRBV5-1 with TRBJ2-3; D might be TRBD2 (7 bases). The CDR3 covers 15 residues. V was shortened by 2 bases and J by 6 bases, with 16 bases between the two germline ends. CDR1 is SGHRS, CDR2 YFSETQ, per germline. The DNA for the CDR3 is TGCGCCAGCAGCTTAAGTGGGGGGGCCTTTGATACGCAGTATTTT. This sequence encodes CASSLSGGAFDTQYF. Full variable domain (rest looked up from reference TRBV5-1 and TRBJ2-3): KAGVTQTPRYLIKTRGQQVTLSCSPISGHRSVSWYQQTPGQGLQFLFEYFSETQRNKGNFPGRFSGRQFSNSRSEMNVSTLELGDSALYLCASSLSGGAFDTQYFGPGTRLTVL.

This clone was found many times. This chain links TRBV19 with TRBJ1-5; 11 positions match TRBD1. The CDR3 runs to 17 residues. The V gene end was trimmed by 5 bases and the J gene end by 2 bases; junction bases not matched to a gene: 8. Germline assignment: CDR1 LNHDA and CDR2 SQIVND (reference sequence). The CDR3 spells CASSEGQGVGGNQPQHF. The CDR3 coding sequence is TGTGCCAGTAGTGAGGGACAGGGGGTCGGTGGCAATCAGCCCCAGCATTTT.

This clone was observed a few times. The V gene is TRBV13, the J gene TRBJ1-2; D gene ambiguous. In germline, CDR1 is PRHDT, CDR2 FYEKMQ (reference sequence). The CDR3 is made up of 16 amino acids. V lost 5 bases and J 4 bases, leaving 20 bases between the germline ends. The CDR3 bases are TGTGCCAGCAGCGCCACCGGGAGGACGGTTGGCTATGGCTACACCTTC. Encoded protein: CASSATGRTVGYGYTF. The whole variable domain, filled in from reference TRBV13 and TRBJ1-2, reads AAGVIQSPRHLIKEKRETATLKCYPIPRHDTVYWYQQGPGQDPQFLISFYEKMQSDKGSIPDRFSAQQFSDYHSELNMSSLELGDSALYFCASSATGRTVGYGYTFGSGTRLTVV.

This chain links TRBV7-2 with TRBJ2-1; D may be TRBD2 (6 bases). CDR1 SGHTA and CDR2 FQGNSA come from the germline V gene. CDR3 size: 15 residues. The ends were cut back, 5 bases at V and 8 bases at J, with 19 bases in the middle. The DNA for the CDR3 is TGTGCCAGCAGCCAAGGAGGGGCTAGGAAGGATGAGCAGTTCTTC. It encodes CASSQGGARKDEQFF.

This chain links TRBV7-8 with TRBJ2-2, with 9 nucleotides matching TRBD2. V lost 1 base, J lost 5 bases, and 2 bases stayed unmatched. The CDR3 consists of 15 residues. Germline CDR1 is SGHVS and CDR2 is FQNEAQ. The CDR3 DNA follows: TGTGCCAGCAGCTTAGATCTAGCGGGGACCGGGGAGCTGTTTTTT. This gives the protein CASSLDLAGTGELFF.

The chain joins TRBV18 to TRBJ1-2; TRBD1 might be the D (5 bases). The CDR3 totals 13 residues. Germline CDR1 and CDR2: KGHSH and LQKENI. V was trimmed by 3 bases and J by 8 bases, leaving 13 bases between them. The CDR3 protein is CASSPRDSVGYTF. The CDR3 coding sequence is TGTGCCAGCTCACCGCGGGACTCGGTGGGCTACACCTTC.

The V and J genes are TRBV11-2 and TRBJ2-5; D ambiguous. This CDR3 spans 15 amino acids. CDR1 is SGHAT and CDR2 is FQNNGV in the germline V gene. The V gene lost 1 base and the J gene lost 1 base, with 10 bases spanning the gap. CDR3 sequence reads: CASSLVRGIQETQYF. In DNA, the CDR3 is TGTGCCAGCAGCTTAGTTCGAGGAATCCAAGAGACCCAGTACTTC.

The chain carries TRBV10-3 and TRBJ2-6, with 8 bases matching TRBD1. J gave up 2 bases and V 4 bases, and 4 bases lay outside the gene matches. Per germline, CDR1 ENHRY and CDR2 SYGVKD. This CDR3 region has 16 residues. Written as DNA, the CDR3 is TGTGCCATCAGTGGACAGGGGAAGGCTGGGGCCAACGTCCTGACTTTC. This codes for CAISGQGKAGANVLTF.

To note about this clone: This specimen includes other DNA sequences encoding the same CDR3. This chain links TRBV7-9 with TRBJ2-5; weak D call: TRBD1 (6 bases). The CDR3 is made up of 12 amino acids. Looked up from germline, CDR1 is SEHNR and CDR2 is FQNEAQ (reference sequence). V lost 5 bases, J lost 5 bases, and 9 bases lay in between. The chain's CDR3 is CASSPQGETQYF. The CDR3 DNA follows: TGTGCCAGCAGCCCCCAGGGGGAGACCCAGTACTTC.

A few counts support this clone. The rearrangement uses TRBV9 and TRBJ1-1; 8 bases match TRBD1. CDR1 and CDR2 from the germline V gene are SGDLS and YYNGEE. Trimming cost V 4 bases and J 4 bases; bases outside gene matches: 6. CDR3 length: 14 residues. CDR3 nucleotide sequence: TGTGCCAGCAGCCCACGAGACAGGGGCACTGAAGCTTTCTTT. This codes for CASSPRDRGTEAFF.

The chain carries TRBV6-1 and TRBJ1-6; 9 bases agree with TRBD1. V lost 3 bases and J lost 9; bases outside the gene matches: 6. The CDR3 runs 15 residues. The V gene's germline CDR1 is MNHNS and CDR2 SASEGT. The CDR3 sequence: CASSELDRGTSPLHF. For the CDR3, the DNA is TGTGCCAGCAGTGAGCTCGACAGGGGGACTTCACCCCTCCACTTT.

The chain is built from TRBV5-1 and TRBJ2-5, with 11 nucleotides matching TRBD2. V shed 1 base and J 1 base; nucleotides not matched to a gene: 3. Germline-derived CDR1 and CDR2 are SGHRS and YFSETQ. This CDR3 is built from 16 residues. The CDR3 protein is CASSLQGTSGQETQYF. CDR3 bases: TGCGCCAGCAGCTTGCAGGGGACTAGCGGCCAAGAGACCCAGTACTTC.